Listed here are 14 T cell receptor beta chains from one sample, sequenced in a study of OX40 agonist ivuxolimab in advanced cancers. The method was immunoSEQ multiplex PCR; TCRdb's version includes in-frame clones alone and lacks a portion of them. The table shows roughly 75,000 clones, with around 90% occurring only once. The sample consisted of CD4+ or CD8+ T cells sorted from blood, taken in a trial of the OX40 agonist ivuxolimab. Source of these receptors: an adult with an advanced solid tumor such as melanoma, head and neck, liver or kidney cancer.

CDR3 DNA: TGTGCCAGCAGTTACCGGGACGTCCATGGCTACACCTTC. It encodes CASSYRDVHGYTF. This chain links TRBV6-6 with TRBJ1-2; possibly TRBD1 for D (5 bases). V was clipped by 2 bases and J by 6 bases, with 10 bases between them. This CDR3 contains 13 residues. Germline lookup yields CDR1 MNHNY and CDR2 SVGAGI (reference sequence).

The CDR3 here is CASSPGMANTQYF. The DNA of the CDR3 is TGTGCCAGCAGCCCAGGGATGGCGAATACGCAGTATTTT. This chain links TRBV7-3 with TRBJ2-3; TRBD1 is a possible D gene (5 bases). CDR1 and CDR2 from the germline V gene are SGHTA and FQGTGA. This CDR3 is built from 13 residues. V lost 5 bases and J 7 bases, leaving 13 bases between the germline ends. Full variable domain (remainder filled in from reference TRBV7-3 and TRBJ2-3): GAGVSQTPSNKVTEKGKYVELRCDPISGHTALYWYRQSLGQGPEFLIYFQGTGAADDSGLPNDRFFAVRPEGSVSTLKIQRTERGDSAVYLCASSPGMANTQYFGPGTRLTVL.

CDR3 in DNA: TGCGCCAGCAGTGGATGGCCCCATCTCTCCTACAATGAGCAGTTCTTC. Its translation is CASSGWPHLSYNEQFF. The chain employs TRBV10-1 and TRBJ2-1, with D unresolved. In germline, CDR1 is WNHNN, CDR2 SYGVQD (reference sequence). The CDR3 spans 16 residues. Trimming left V 4 bases short and J 0 bases short, with 13 bases between.

The rearrangement uses TRBV19 and TRBJ1-1; maybe TRBD1 (6 bases). CDR1 and CDR2 from the germline V gene are LNHDA and SQIVND (reference sequence). This CDR3 contains 14 residues. V lost 1 base to trimming and J lost 0 bases, with 6 bases between them. The chain's CDR3 is CASSIGTVNTEAFF. The CDR3 DNA is TGTGCCAGTAGTATAGGGACAGTGAACACTGAAGCTTTCTTT.

This clone showed up just once. The chain combines TRBV19 with TRBJ1-2; 7 bases match TRBD1. This CDR3 has 16 amino acids. From germline, CDR1 is LNHDA and CDR2 SQIVND (reference sequence). V lost 4 bases and J lost 7; bases outside the gene matches: 15. CDR3 coding DNA: TGTGCCAGTAGTAGAAGGTTTTGGACAGGCCAAAGTGGCTACACCTTC. It codes for CASSRRFWTGQSGYTF.

The V and J genes are TRBV14 and TRBJ1-1; D might be TRBD1 (5 bases). The V and J ends lost 7 bases and 0 bases respectively, with 9 bases between them. The CDR3 length is 13 residues. CDR1 is SGHDN and CDR2 is FVKESK in the germline V gene. DNA of the CDR3: TGTGCCAGCAATATGGGGGTGAACACTGAAGCTTTCTTT. This encodes CASNMGVNTEAFF.

The V gene is TRBV14, the J gene TRBJ2-1; D may be TRBD2 (5 bases). Deletions cut 5 bases from V and 7 bases from J, with 15 bases between. CDR1 is SGHDN, CDR2 FVKESK, per germline. The CDR3 runs to 14 residues. Here the CDR3 reads CASSSYYRGNEQFF. The CDR3 nucleotides are TGTGCCAGCAGCTCGTACTATCGGGGAAATGAGCAGTTCTTC.

The chain joins TRBV5-4 to TRBJ1-5; TRBD1 agrees at 11 bases. From germline, CDR1 is SGHNT and CDR2 YYREEE (reference sequence). Unmatched junction bases numbered 7, after V lost 4 bases and J lost 4 bases. The CDR3 has 16 residues. The CDR3 sequence: CASSHSGQGANQPQHF. Here the CDR3 DNA reads TGTGCCAGCAGCCACTCCGGACAGGGGGCAAATCAGCCCCAGCATTTT.

This clone was seen many times. The chain uses TRBV29-1 and TRBJ2-1; D gene uncertain. CDR3 length equals 12 residues. Trimming removed 0 bases at V and 7 bases at J, with 7 bases between. Germline assignment: CDR1 SQVTM and CDR2 ANQGSEA. The CDR3 region is CSVEDRLNEQFF. In DNA, the CDR3 is TGCAGCGTTGAAGATCGACTGAATGAGCAGTTCTTC.

This chain joins TRBV5-1 and TRBJ2-7, with 7 bases that match TRBD1. Per germline, CDR1 SGHRS and CDR2 YFSETQ. Trimming took 0 bases from V and 5 from J; bases not matched to a gene: 5. The CDR3 is 14 residues long. CDR3 DNA: TGCGCCAGCAGCTTGGTTGACAGGGCCCACGAGCAGTACTTC. Protein sequence: CASSLVDRAHEQYF.

The chain recombines TRBV30 with TRBJ2-2; D perhaps matches TRBD1 (6 bases). The V gene lost 1 base and the J gene lost 5 bases, with 14 bases spanning the gap. This CDR3 has 15 amino acids. Germline lookup yields CDR1 GTSNPN and CDR2 SVGIG (reference sequence). CDR3 nucleotides: TGTGCCTGGAGTGAGGTCCAGGGGCCGACCGGGGAGCTGTTTTTT. It codes for CAWSEVQGPTGELFF.

The chain employs TRBV11-2 and TRBJ1-1, with 7 nucleotides matching TRBD1. CDR1 is SGHAT and CDR2 is FQNNGV in the germline V gene. The CDR3 is made up of 13 amino acids. With V trimmed by 3 bases and J by 3 bases, 1 base remained unmatched. Here the CDR3 DNA reads TGTGCCAGCAGCTTCGGACAGGACACTGAAGCTTTCTTT. Translating gives CASSFGQDTEAFF.

This chain connects TRBV28 to TRBJ2-2, with TRBD2 as a possible D gene (5 bases). The V end lost 5 bases, the J end lost 2 bases, and 12 bases lay between the germline ends. Germline values: CDR1 MDHEN, CDR2 SYDVKM. The CDR3 totals 15 residues. CDR3 sequence: CASSPRTGNTGELFF. As DNA, the CDR3 is TGTGCCAGCAGTCCACGGACGGGAAACACCGGGGAGCTGTTTTTT.

The V call is TRBV6-5, the J call TRBJ2-7; TRBD2 aligns across 8 bases. The CDR3 consists of 15 residues. Germline CDR1 and CDR2: MNHEY and SVGAGI. V trimming: 6 bases; J trimming: 5 bases; junction bases outside the gene matches: 12. CDR3 amino acids: CASSRLGTSSHEQYF. The CDR3 DNA sequence: TGTGCCAGCAGCCGCCTTGGGACTAGTAGCCACGAGCAGTACTTC.